This TCR beta chain was identified in a study of blood T cell repertoires in COVID-19. V shed 3 bases and J 3 bases; nucleotides not matched to a gene: 8. Germline assignment: CDR1 LNHDA and CDR2 SQIVND (reference sequence). The CDR3 spans 16 residues. Some clones are missing from TCRdb's copy, which holds only in-frame ones; the method was immunoSEQ multiplex PCR. The sample comprises under 400,000 clones, roughly 88% of which are singletons, and 2.5% to 3% rests with the top ten. This receptor was taken from a woman aged 25 to 45 with COVID-19, enrolled during active disease. Input material: peripheral blood. This rearrangement joins TRBV19 to TRBJ2-1; the match to TRBD2 covers 7 bases. The CDR3 region has the DNA TGTGCCAGTAGTATGGGGCTAGCGGACAACTACAATGAGCAGTTCTTC. It translates to CASSMGLADNYNEQFF.